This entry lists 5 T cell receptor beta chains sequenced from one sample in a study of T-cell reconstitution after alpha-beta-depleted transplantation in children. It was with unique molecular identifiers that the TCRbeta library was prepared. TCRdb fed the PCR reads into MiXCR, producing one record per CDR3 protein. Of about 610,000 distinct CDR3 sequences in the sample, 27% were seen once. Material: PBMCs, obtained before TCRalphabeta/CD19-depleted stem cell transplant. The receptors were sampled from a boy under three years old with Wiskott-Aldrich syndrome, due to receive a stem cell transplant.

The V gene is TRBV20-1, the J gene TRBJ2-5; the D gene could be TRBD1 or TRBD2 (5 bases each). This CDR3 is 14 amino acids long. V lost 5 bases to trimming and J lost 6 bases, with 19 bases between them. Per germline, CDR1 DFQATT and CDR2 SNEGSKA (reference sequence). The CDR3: CSALIGTSSKTQYF. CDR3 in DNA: TGCAGTGCTCTAATCGGGACCTCTTCGAAGACCCAGTACTTC.

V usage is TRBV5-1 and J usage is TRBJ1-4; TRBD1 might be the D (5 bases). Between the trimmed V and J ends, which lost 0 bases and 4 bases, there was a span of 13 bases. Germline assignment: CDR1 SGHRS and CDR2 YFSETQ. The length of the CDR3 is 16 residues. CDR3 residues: CASSLALGANNEKLFF. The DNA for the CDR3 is TGCGCCAGCAGCTTGGCATTAGGGGCTAATAATGAAAAACTGTTTTTT. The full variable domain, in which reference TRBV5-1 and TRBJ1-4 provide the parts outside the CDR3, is KAGVTQTPRYLIKTRGQQVTLSCSPISGHRSVSWYQQTPGQGLQFLFEYFSETQRNKGNFPGRFSGRQFSNSRSEMNVSTLELGDSALYLCASSLALGANNEKLFFGSGTQLSVL.

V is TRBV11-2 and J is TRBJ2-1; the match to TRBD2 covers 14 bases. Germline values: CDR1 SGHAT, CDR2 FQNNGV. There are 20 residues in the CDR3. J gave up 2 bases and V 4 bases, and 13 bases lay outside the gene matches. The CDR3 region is CASSSLRLAGGLGAYNEQFF. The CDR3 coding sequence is TGTGCCAGCAGCTCCCTAAGACTAGCGGGAGGGTTGGGTGCCTACAATGAGCAGTTCTTC.

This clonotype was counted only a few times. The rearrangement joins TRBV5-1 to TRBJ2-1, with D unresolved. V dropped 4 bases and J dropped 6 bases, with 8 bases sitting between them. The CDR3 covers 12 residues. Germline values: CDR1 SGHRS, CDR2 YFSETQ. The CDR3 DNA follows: TGCGCCAGCAGCCCTGGCTCCAATGAGCAGTTCTTC. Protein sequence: CASSPGSNEQFF.

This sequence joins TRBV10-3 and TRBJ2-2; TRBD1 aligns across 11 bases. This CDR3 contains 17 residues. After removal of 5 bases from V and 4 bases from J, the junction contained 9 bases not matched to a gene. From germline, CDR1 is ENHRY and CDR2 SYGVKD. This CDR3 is CAISFLPGQGGTGELFF. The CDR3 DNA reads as TGTGCCATCAGTTTTCTCCCGGGACAGGGGGGCACCGGGGAGCTGTTTTTT.